The TCR beta chain under discussion was sequenced for a study of T cell responses to AZD1222 COVID-19 vaccine. The table came from immunoSEQ multiplex PCR; TCRdb's copy has only in-frame clones and leaves some out. The table lists roughly 87,000 clones, about nine tenths of them singletons. Findings and caveats of the study: It was only a handful of AZD1222 recipients who were seropositive at baseline. The study sampled repertoires only after the peak T cell response. The study reported that nearly half of spike-specific TCRs target unmutated variant regions. White British ancestry dominated among donors, who included more females, and clonal diversity was possibly underestimated.

V lost 0 bases and J lost 9; bases outside the gene matches: 10. Per the germline V gene, CDR1 is MGHRA and CDR2 is YSYEKL. CDR3 length equals 17 residues. For this clone: Its specificity is unknown.

The chain joins TRBV4-1 to TRBJ2-1; TRBD2 matches 11 bases. Sequenced here: peripheral blood, sampled 28 days after the second AZD1222 dose. This TCR derives from an adult who received the AZD1222 COVID-19 vaccine. CDR3 coding DNA: TGCGCCAGCAGCCAAGATCTTGAACTAGCGGGAGTCGGTGAGCAGTTCTTC. It is translated as CASSQDLELAGVGEQFF.